This is a list of T cell receptor beta chains from one sample in a study of cytomegalovirus exposure and HLA in healthy donors. Clones were read by immunoSEQ multiplex PCR, and TCRdb kept only the in-frame ones, dropping some. This sample yields 150,000 to 200,000 clones, of which about 80% are seen a single time; 1.5% to 2% belongs to the top ten. The sample was PBMCs. These receptors originate from a young man in good health and CMV-seronegative. Both conserved end residues are trimmed from each CDR3. D genes are given only for firm matches.

V	D	CDR3
TRBV6-1	NA	ASSEERPSLNEKLF
TRBV9	NA	ASSVEGVVANYGYT
TRBV10-3	NA	AIRTDSLGEQY
TRBV15	TRBD2	ASGRGTYEQY
TRBV28	TRBD2	ASNAGLAEAYEQY
TRBV11-3	NA	ASRPRRCTDTQY
TRBV5-8	TRBD1	ASSLNRGDYGYT
TRBV4-1	TRBD1	ASSQELVGGYEQF
TRBV19	TRBD2	ASAFSGGTSAASTDTQY
TRBV29-1	NA	SARGSNTGELF
TRBV5-4	TRBD1	ASSPGRGRGSTEAF
TRBV7-9	NA	ASSLPNSPLH
TRBV30	TRBD2	AWSVSGRSYEQY
TRBV6-6	TRBD1	ASSSTGVYNEQF
TRBV7-9	NA	ASSLQGTNTEAF
TRBV27	TRBD2	ASSFWASGRYNEQF
TRBV11-2	TRBD2	ASSLAGTSGSAGQF
TRBV7-8	TRBD2	ASSSAGGVDTQY
TRBV28	NA	ASSLRQKGAF
TRBV18	TRBD1	ASSRGQGNSGANVLT
TRBV30	NA	AWSPPRSSYEQY
TRBV6-1	NA	ASSDIRGSQETQY
TRBV2	TRBD1	ASTARDRGTEAF
TRBV25-1	TRBD1	ASSEVGQGAKAYEQY
TRBV29-1	NA	SVVGENTEAF
TRBV7-9	TRBD1	ASSLSQTGDDSQY
TRBV5-1	NA	ASSFAGVTEAF
TRBV7-6	TRBD2	ASSWTSGPNNEQF
TRBV9	NA	ASSGSAYNEQF
TRBV6-5	NA	ASTRAGSDTQY
TRBV7-9	NA	ASLGQGSSYEQY
TRBV7-2	TRBD2	ASSLVGTSGNYEQF
TRBV2	TRBD1	ASRKGQGAYEQY
TRBV2	NA	ASGRGRGTEAF
TRBV5-4	NA	ASSLARVPYEQY
TRBV6-1	TRBD1	ASSERGRGNQPQH
TRBV6-1	NA	ASSDRGIGELF
TRBV29-1	TRBD2	SVRSWLAEETQY
TRBV7-3	TRBD1	ASSLVGTAEAF
TRBV4-1	TRBD2	ASSQKPEGLAGQETQY
TRBV4-2	NA	ASSQGDDSYEQY
TRBV13	NA	ASSLNSAGRGTDTQY
TRBV5-6	TRBD2	ASSQAGEGETQY
TRBV7-6	TRBD2	ASSDSGRWYEQY